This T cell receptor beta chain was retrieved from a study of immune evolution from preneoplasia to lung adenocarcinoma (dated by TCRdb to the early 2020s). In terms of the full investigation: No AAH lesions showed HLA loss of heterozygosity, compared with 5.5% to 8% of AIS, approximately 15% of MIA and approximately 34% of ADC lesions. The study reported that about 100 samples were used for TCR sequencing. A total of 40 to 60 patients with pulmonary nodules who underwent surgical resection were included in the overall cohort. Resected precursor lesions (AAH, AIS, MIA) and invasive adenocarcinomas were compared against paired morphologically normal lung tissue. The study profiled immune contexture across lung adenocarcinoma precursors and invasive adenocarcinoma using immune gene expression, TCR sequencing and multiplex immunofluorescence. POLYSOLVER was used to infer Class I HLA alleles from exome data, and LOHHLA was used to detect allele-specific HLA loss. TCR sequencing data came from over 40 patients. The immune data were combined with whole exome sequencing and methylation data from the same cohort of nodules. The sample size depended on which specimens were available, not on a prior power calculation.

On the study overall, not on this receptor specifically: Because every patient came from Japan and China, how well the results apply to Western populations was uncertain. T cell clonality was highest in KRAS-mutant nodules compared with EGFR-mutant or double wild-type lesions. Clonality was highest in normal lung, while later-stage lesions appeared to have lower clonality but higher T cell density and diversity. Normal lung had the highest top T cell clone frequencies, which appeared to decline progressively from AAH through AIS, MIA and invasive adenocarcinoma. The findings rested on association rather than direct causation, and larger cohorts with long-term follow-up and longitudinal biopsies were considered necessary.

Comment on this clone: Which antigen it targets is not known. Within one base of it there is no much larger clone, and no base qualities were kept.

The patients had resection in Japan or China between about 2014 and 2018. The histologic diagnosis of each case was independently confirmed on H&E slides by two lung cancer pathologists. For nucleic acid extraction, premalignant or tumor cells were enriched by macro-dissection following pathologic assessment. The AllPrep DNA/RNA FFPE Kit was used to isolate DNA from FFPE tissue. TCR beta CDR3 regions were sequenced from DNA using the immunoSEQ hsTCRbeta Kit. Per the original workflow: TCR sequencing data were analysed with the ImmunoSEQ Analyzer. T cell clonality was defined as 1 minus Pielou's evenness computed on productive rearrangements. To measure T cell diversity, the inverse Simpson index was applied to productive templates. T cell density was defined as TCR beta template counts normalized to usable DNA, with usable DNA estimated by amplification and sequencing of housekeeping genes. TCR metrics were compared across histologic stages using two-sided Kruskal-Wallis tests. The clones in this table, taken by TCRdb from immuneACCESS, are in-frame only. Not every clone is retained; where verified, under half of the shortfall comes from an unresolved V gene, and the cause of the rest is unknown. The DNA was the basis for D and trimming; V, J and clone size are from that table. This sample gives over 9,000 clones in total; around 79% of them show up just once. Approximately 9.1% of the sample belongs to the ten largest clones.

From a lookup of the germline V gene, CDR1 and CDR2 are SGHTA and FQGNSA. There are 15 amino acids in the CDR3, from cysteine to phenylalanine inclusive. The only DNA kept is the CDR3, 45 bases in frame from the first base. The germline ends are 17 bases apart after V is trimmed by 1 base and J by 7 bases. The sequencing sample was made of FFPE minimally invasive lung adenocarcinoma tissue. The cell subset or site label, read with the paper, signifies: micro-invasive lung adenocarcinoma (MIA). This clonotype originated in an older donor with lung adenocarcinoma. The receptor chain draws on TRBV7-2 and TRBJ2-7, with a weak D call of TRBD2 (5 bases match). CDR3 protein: CASSLVGGGTGEQYF. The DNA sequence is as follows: TGTGCCAGCAGCTTAGTAGGAGGCGGAACGGGGGAGCAGTACTTC. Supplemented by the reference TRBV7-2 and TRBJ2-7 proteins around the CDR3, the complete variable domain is GAGVSQSPSNKVTEKGKDVELRCDPISGHTALYWYRQSLGQGLEFLIYFQGNSAPDKSGLPSDRFSAERTGGSVSTLTIQRTQQEDSAVYLCASSLVGGGTGEQYFGPGTRLTVT.